The clone carrying this T cell receptor (beta chain) showed up many times. Its antigen is unknown. The CDR3 consists of 14 residues. CDR1 LGHDT and CDR2 YNNKEL come from the germline V gene (reference sequence). Trimming pared 4 bases from V and 7 bases from J, leaving 15 bases between. A library of TCRbeta sequences, prepared with unique molecular identifiers, was generated. MiXCR was run by TCRdb on the PCR reads, yielding one entry per CDR3 protein. The table has roughly 670,000 distinct CDR3 sequences, around 13% seen once. The source of the sample is a study of T-cell reconstitution after alpha-beta-depleted transplantation in children. General study points: Reports say that about two months after transplant, the alpha-beta T cells came out of several hundred graft clones that had expanded. The study traced high day-60 TCRbeta diversity in some patients to surviving recipient T cells and thymic progenitors. From newly produced T cells came most of the T-cell counts and diversity one year after transplant.

This chain uses TRBV3-1 with TRBJ2-3; weak D call: TRBD1 (7 bases). The sequencing used PBMCs, collected before TCRalphabeta/CD19-depleted stem cell transplant. This clonotype was obtained from a girl aged 2-10 years with congenital amegakaryocytic thrombocytopenia, due to receive a stem cell transplant. The CDR3 spells CASSLSTGRNTQYF. CDR3 nucleotides: TGTGCCAGCAGCCTTTCGACAGGGAGGAATACGCAGTATTTT.